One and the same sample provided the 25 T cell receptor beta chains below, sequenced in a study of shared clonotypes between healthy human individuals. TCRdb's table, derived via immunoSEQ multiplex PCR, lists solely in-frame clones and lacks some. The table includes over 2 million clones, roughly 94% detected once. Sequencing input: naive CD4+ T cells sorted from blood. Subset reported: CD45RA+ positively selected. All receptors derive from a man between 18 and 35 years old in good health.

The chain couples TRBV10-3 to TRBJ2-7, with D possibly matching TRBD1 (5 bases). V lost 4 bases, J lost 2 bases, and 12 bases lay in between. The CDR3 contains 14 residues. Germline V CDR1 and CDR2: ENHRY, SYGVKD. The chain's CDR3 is CAISGSDSTYEQYF. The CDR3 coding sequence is TGTGCCATCAGTGGAAGCGACAGTACCTACGAGCAGTACTTC.

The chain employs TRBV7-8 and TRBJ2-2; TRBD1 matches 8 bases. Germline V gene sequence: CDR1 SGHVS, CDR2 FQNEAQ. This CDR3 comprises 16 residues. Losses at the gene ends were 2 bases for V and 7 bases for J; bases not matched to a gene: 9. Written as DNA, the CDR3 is TGTGCCAGCAGCTTATACGGGACAGGAAAAGACGGGGAGCTGTTTTTT. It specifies CASSLYGTGKDGELFF.

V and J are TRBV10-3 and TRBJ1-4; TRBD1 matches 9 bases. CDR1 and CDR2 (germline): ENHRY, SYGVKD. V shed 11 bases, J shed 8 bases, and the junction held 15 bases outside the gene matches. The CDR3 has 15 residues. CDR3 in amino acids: CAAGQGNFIKEKLFF. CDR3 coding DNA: TGTGCCGCGGGACAGGGAAATTTTATAAAGGAAAAACTGTTTTTT.

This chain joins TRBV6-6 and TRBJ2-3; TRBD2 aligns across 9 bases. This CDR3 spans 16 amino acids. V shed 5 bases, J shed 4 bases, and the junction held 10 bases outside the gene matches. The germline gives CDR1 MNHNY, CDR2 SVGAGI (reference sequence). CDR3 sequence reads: CASSQTPSGVADTQYF. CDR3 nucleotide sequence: TGTGCCAGCAGTCAGACGCCTAGCGGGGTTGCAGATACGCAGTATTTT.

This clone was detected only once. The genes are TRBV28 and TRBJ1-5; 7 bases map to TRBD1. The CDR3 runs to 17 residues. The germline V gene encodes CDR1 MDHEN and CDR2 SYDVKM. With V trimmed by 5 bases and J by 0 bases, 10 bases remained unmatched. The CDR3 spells CASSRQGADYSNQPQHF. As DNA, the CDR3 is TGTGCCAGCAGTCGACAGGGCGCAGATTATAGCAATCAGCCCCAGCATTTT.

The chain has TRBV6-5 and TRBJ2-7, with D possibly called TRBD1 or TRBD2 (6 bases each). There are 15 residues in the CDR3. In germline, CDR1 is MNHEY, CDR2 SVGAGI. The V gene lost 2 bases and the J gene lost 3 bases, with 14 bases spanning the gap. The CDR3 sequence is CASSYGGGTSYEQYF. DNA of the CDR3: TGTGCCAGCAGTTACGGCGGCGGGACAAGCTACGAGCAGTACTTC.

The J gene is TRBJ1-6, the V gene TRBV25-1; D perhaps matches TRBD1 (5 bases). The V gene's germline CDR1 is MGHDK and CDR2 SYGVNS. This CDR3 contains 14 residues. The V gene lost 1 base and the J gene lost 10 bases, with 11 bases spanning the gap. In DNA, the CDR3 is TGTGCCAGCAGTGAATCAATAAGGGACTCACCCCTCCACTTT. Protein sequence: CASSESIRDSPLHF.

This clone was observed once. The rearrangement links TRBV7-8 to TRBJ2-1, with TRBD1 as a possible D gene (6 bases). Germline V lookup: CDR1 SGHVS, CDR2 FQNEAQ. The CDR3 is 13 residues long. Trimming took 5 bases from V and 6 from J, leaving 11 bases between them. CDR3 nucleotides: TGTGCCAGCAGCGGACAGACGGCCAATGAGCAGTTCTTC. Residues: CASSGQTANEQFF.

CDR3 in DNA: TGTGCCAGCAGTGCCCGGGCCAAAAATCTAGAAAAACTGTTTTTT. Translating gives CASSARAKNLEKLFF. The chain recombines TRBV25-1 with TRBJ1-4; D is unclear. V gave up 4 bases and J gave up 8 bases, with 17 bases separating them. Germline V gene sequence: CDR1 MGHDK, CDR2 SYGVNS. The CDR3 has 15 amino acids.

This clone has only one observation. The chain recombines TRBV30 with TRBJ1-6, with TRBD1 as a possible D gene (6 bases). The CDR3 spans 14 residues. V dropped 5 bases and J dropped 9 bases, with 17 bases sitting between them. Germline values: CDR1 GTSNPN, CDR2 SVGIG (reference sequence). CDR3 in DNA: TGTGCCTGGCGAGTCGTGCTCAGGGGTTCACCCCTCCACTTT. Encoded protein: CAWRVVLRGSPLHF.

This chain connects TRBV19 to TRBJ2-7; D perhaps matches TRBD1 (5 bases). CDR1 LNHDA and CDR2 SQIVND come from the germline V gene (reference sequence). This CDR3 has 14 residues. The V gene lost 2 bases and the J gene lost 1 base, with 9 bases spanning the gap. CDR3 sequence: CASSIQGLSYEQYF. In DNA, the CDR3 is TGTGCCAGTAGTATACAGGGTCTGTCCTACGAGCAGTACTTC.

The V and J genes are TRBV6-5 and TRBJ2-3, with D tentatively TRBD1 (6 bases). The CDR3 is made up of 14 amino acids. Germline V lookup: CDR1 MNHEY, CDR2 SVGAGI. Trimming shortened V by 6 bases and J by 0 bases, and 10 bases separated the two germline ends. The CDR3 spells CASSTTGSTDTQYF. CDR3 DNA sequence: TGTGCCAGCAGCACGACAGGCAGCACAGATACGCAGTATTTT.

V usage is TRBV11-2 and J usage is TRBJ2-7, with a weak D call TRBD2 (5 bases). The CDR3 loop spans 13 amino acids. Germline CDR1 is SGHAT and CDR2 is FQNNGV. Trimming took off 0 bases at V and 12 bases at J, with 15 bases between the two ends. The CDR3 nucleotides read TGTGCCAGCAGCTTAGATTCCGGGGTGGGGAGGTACTTC. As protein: CASSLDSGVGRYF.

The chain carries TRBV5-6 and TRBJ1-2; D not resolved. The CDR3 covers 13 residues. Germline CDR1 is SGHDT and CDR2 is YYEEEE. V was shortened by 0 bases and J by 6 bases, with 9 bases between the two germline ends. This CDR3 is CASSLVWGDGYTF. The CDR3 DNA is TGTGCCAGCAGCTTGGTATGGGGTGATGGCTACACCTTC.

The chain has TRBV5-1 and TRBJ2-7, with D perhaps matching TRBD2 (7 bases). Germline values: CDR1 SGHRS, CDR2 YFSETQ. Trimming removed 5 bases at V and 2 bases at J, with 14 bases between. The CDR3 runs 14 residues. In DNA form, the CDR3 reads TGCGCCAGCAGACGGGGGGACACTACCTACGAGCAGTACTTC. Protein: CASRRGDTTYEQYF.

This CDR3 reads CASSSLRADKNIQYF. The CDR3 nucleotides read TGTGCCAGCAGCTCGCTGCGGGCGGACAAAAACATTCAGTACTTC. The chain recombines TRBV5-6 with TRBJ2-4; D may be TRBD2 (5 bases). V lost 3 bases and J 3 bases, leaving 13 bases between the germline ends. CDR3 size: 15 residues. The germline V gene has CDR1 SGHDT and CDR2 YYEEEE.

The CDR3 loop is CASSLEISLSPGELFF. In nucleotides, the CDR3 is TGTGCCAGCAGCTTAGAAATTAGCTTGAGTCCCGGGGAGCTGTTTTTT. The chain joins TRBV13 to TRBJ2-2; the D is unclear. CDR3 length: 16 residues. V was pared by 1 base and J by 6 bases, with 15 bases between. Germline V lookup: CDR1 PRHDT, CDR2 FYEKMQ (reference sequence).

The CDR3 nucleotides are TGCGCCAGCAGCTTGGATGGGCCGCTCGGGGAGCTGTTTTTT. Translating it yields CASSLDGPLGELFF. J is TRBJ2-2 and V is TRBV5-1; no clear D. V was cut by 0 bases and J by 7 bases, with 10 bases left in between. The length of the CDR3 is 14 residues. Germline CDR1 SGHRS, CDR2 YFSETQ.

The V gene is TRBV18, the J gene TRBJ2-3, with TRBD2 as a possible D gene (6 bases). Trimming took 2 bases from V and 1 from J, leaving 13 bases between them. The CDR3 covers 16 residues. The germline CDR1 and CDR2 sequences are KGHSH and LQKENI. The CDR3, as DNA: TGTGCCAGCTCACCAAGGCAGGGAGGAGGCACAGATACGCAGTATTTT. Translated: CASSPRQGGGTDTQYF.

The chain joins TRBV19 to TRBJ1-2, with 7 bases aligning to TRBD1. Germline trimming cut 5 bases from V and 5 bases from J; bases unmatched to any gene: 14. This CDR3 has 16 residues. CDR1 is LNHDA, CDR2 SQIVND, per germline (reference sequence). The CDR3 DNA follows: TGTGCCAGTAGTCCCAACGGGGCGACAGGGAGGTATGGCTACACCTTC. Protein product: CASSPNGATGRYGYTF.

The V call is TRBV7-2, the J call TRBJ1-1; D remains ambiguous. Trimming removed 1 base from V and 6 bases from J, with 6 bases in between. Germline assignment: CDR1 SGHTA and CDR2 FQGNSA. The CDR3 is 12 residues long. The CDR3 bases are TGTGCCAGCAGCTTAGGGTACGCTGAAGCTTTCTTT. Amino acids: CASSLGYAEAFF.

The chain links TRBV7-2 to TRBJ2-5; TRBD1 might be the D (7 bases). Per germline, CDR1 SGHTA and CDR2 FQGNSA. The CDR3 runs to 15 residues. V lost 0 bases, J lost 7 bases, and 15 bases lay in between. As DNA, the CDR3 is TGTGCCAGCAGCTTAGCGAGCACAGGGGAGGTGACCCAGTACTTC. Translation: CASSLASTGEVTQYF.

The CDR3: CAISEPGQKNIQYF. DNA for the CDR3: TGTGCCATCAGTGAGCCGGGACAGAAAAACATTCAGTACTTC. The chain uses TRBV10-3 and TRBJ2-4; 7 bases agree with TRBD1. The CDR3 totals 14 residues. The germline V gene has CDR1 ENHRY and CDR2 SYGVKD. Trimming cost V 2 bases and J 4 bases; bases outside gene matches: 2.

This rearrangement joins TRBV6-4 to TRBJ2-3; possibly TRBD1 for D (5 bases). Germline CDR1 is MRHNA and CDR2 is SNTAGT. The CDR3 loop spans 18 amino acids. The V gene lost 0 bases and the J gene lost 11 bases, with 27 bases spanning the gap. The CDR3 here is CASSDSGLSARAQGWQYF. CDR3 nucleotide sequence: TGTGCCAGCAGTGACTCGGGTCTTTCGGCCAGGGCCCAGGGTTGGCAGTATTTT.

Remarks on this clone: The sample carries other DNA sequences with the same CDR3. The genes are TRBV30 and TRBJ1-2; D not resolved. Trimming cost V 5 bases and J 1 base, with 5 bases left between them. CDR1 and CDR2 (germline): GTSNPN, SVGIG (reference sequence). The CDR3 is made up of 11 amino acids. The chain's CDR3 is CAWRINYGYTF. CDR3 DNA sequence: TGTGCCTGGCGGATTAACTATGGCTACACCTTC.